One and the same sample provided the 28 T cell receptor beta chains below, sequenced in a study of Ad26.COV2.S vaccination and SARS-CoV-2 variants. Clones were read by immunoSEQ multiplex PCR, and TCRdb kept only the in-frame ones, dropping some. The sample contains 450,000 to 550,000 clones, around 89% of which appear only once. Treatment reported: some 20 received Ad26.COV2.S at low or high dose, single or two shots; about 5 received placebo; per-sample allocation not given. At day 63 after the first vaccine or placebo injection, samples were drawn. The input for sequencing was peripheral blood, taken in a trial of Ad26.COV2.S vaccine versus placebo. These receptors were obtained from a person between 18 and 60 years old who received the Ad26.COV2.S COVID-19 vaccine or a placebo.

Here the CDR3 DNA reads TGTGCCAGCAGCTTAACGCCCAACCCTGGGAACACTGAAGCTTTCTTT. It is translated as CASSLTPNPGNTEAFF. The chain combines TRBV7-3 with TRBJ1-1; D gene ambiguous. V dropped 0 bases and J dropped 1 base, with 12 bases sitting between them. Germline lookup yields CDR1 SGHTA and CDR2 FQGTGA. This CDR3 contains 16 residues.

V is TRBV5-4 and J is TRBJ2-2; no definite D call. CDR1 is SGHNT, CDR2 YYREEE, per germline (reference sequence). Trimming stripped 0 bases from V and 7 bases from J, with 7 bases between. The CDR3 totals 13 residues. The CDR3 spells CASSLDGNGELFF. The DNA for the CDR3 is TGTGCCAGCAGCTTGGATGGAAACGGGGAGCTGTTTTTT.

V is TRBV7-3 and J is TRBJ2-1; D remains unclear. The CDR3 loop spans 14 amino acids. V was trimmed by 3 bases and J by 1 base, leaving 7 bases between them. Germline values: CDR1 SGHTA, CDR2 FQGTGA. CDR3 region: CASSLGRSYNEQFF. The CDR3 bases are TGTGCCAGCAGCTTGGGTAGATCCTACAATGAGCAGTTCTTC.

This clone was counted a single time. CDR3 protein: CAWKSDSYEQYF. The CDR3 DNA reads as TGTGCCTGGAAATCAGACTCCTACGAGCAGTACTTC. The V gene is TRBV30, the J gene TRBJ2-7; no definite D call. CDR3 length: 12 amino acids. The V end lost 4 bases, the J end lost 0 bases, and 7 bases lay between the germline ends. Germline-derived CDR1 and CDR2 are GTSNPN and SVGIG (reference sequence).

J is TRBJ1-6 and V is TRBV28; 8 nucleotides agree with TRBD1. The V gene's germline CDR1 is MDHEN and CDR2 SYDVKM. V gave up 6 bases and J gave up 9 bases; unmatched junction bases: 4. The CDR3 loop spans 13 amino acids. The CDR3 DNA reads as TGTGCCAGCAGCCCAACAGGGGGTTCACCCCTCCACTTT. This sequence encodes CASSPTGGSPLHF.

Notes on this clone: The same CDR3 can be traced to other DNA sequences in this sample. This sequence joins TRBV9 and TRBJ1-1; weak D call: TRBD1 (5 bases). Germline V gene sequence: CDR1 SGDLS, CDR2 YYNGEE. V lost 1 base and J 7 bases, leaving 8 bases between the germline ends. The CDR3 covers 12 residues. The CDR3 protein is CASSVTGGEAFF. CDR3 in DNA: TGTGCCAGCAGCGTAACAGGCGGTGAAGCTTTCTTT.

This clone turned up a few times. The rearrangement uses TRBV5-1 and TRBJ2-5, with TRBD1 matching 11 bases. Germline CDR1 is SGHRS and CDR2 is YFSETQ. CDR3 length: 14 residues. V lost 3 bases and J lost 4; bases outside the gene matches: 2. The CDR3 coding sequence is TGCGCCAGCAGCTGGGGGACAGGGGGAGAGACCCAGTACTTC. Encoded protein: CASSWGTGGETQYF.

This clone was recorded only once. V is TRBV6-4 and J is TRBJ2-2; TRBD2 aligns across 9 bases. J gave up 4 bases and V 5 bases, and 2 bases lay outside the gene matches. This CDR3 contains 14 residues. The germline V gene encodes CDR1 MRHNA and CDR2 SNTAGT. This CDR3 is CASSNSGGTGELFF. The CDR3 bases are TGTGCCAGCAGTAATAGCGGGGGCACCGGGGAGCTGTTTTTT.

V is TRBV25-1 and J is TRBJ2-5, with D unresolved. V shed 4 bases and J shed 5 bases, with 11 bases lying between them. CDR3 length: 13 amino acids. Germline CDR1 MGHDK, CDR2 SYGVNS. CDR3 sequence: CASSALRRETQYF. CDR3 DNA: TGTGCCAGCAGTGCCCTACGACGGGAGACCCAGTACTTC.

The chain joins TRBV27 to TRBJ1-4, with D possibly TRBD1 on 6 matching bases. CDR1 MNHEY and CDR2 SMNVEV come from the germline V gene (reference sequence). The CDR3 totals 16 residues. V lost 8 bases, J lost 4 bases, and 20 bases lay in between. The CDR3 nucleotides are TGTGCCAGCCGGATCGGCAGGGGCCTCCTTAATGAAAAACTGTTTTTT. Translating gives CASRIGRGLLNEKLFF. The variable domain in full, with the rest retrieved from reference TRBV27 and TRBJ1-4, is EAQVTQNPRYLITVTGKKLTVTCSQNMNHEYMSWYRQDPGLGLRQIYYSMNVEVTDKGDVPEGYKVSRKEKRNFPLILESPSPNQTSLYFCASRIGRGLLNEKLFFGSGTQLSVL.

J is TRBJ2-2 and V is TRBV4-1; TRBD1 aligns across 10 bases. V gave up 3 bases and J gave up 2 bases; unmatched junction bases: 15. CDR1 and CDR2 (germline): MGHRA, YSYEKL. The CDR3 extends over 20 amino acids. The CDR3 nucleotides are TGCGCCAGCAGCCAGATGCCGGGACAGGGGCCAAAAAGTAACACCGGGGAGCTGTTTTTT. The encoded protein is CASSQMPGQGPKSNTGELFF.

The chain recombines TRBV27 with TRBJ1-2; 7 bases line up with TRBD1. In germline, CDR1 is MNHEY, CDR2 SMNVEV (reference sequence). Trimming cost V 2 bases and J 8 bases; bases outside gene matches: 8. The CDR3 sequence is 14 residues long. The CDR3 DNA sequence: TGTGCCAGCAGTTTACTAGGGGGCGCAGGGGGCTACACCTTC. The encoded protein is CASSLLGGAGGYTF.

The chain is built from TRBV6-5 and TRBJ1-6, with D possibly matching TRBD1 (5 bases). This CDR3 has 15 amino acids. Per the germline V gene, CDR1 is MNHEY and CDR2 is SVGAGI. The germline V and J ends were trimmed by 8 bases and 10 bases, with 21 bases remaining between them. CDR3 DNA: TGTGCCAGCTCACGGGGGAGCAGGGACGAATCACCCCTCCACTTT. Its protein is CASSRGSRDESPLHF.

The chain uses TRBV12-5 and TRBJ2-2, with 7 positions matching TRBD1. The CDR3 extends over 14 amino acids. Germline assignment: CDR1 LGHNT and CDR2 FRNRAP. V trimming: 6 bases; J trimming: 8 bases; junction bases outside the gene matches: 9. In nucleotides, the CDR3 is TGTGCTAGTGGACCCTACAGGGGATTGGGGGAGCTGTTTTTT. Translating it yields CASGPYRGLGELFF.

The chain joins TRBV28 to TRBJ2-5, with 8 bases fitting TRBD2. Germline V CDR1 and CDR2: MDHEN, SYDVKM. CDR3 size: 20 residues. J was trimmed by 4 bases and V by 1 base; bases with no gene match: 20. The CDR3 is CASSLSPGRAGNSGGETQYF. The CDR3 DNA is TGTGCCAGCAGTTTATCCCCCGGGAGGGCCGGTAATAGTGGAGGAGAGACCCAGTACTTC.

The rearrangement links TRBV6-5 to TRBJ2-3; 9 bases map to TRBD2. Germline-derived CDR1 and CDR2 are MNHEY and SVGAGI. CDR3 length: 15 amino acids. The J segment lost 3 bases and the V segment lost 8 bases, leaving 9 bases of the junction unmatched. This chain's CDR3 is CASYDYAGGTDTQYF. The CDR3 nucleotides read TGTGCCAGCTACGATTACGCGGGGGGGACAGATACGCAGTATTTT.

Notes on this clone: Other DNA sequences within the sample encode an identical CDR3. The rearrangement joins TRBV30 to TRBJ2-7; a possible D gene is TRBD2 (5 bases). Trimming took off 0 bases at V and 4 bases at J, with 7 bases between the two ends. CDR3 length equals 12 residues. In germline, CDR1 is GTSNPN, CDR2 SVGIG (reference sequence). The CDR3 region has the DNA TGTGCCTGGAGTGTACTAGGGTACGAGCAGTACTTC. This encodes CAWSVLGYEQYF.

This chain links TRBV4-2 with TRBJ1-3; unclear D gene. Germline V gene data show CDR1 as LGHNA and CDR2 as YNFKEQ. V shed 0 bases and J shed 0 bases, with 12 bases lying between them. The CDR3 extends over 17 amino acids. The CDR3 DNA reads TGTGCCAGCAGCCAAGACCTACCCAGAGCCTCTGGAAACACCATATATTTT. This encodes CASSQDLPRASGNTIYF.

DNA for the CDR3: TGTGCCAGCAGTTCCTCTTACCTCCCGGGACAGGGGGCATCCGGGGAGCTGTTTTTT. Amino acid sequence: CASSSSYLPGQGASGELFF. The chain has TRBV6-2 or TRBV6-3 and TRBJ2-2; TRBD1 aligns across 12 bases. The ends lost 4 bases at V and 6 bases at J; junction bases unmatched: 15. This CDR3 spans 19 amino acids. Germline assignment: CDR1 MNHEY and CDR2 SVGEGT.

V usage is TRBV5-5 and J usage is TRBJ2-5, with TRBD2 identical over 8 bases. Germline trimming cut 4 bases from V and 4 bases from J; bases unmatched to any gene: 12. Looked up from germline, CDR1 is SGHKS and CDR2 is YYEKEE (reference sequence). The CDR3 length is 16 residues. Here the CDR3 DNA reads TGTGCCAGCAGCCCACTTAGCGGGGTGGTCGGAGAGACCCAGTACTTC. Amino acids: CASSPLSGVVGETQYF.

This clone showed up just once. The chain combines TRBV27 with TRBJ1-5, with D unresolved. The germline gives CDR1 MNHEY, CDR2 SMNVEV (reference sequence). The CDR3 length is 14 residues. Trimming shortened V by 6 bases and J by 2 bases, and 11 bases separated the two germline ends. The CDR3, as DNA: TGTGCCAGCAGACCGCACACAGGCAATCAGCCCCAGCATTTT. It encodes CASRPHTGNQPQHF.

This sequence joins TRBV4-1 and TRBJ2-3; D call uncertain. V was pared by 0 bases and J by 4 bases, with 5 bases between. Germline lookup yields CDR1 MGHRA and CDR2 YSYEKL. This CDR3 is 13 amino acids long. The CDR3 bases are TGCGCCAGCAGCCAAGATCGTCCAGATACGCAGTATTTT. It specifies CASSQDRPDTQYF.

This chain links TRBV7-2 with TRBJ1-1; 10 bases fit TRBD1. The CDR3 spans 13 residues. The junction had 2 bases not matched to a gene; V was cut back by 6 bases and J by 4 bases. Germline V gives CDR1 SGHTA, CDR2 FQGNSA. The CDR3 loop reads CASRDRGPTEAFF. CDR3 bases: TGTGCCAGCAGAGACAGGGGGCCCACTGAAGCTTTCTTT.

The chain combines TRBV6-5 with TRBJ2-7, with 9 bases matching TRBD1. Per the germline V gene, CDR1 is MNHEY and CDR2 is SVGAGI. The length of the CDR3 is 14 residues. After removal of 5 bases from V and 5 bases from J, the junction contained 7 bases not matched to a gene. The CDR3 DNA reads TGTGCCAGCAGTCGGACCGGGACAGGGAACGAGCAGTACTTC. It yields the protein CASSRTGTGNEQYF.

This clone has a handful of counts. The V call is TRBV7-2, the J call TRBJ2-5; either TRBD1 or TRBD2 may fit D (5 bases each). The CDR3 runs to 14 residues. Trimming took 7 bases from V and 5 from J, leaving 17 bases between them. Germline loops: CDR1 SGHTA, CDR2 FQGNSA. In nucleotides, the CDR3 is TGTGCCAGCACCCGGTCCGGGGCCCCCGAGACCCAGTACTTC. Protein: CASTRSGAPETQYF.

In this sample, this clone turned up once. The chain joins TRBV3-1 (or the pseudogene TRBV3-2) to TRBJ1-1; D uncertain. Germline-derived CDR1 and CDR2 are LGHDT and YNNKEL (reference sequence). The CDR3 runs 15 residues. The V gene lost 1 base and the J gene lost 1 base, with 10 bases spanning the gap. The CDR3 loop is CASSQGEPKNTEAFF. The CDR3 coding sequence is TGTGCCAGCAGCCAAGGGGAACCCAAGAACACTGAAGCTTTCTTT.

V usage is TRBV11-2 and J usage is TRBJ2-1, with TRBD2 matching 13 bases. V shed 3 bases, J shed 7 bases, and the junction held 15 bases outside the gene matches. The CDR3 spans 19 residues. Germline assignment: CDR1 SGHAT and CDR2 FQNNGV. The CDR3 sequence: CASSLLGTSGTRGWNEQFF. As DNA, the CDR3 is TGTGCCAGCAGCTTGCTTGGGACTAGCGGGACGAGAGGTTGGAATGAGCAGTTCTTC.

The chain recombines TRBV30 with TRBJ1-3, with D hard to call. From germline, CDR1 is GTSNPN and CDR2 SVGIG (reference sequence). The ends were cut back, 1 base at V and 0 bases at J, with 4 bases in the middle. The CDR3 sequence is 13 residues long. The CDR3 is CAWSGNSGNTIYF. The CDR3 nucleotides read TGTGCCTGGAGTGGAAACTCTGGAAACACCATATATTTT.